One sample yielded the 9 T cell receptor beta chains listed below, sequenced in a study of read filtering for tumor transcriptome and immune sequencing. From roughly 0.4 ug of RNA, a library with molecular barcoded alpha/delta and beta/gamma adaptors was made. One entry per CDR3 protein, called by TCRdb with MiXCR from the reads. This table has approximately 140,000 distinct CDR3 sequences, about 13% appearing once. Input material: a population of CD138-negative cells sorted from bone marrow. Source of these receptors: a donor over 35 with multiple myeloma.

This clonotype was observed many times. The chain recombines TRBV12-3 or TRBV12-4 with TRBJ2-1; tentatively, D is TRBD1 or TRBD2 (5 bases each). The CDR3 totals 15 residues. The germline V and J ends were trimmed by 6 bases and 6 bases, with 18 bases remaining between them. The CDR3 is CASSPGETEGNEQFF. In nucleotides, the CDR3 is TGTGCCAGCAGCCCCGGAGAGACAGAGGGCAATGAGCAGTTCTTC.

The chain joins TRBV12-3 or TRBV12-4 to TRBJ1-3; weak D call: TRBD1 (5 bases). V was trimmed by 6 bases and J by 0 bases, leaving 9 bases between them. CDR3 length: 14 residues. The CDR3 sequence is CASRKTDSGNTIYF. The CDR3 DNA reads as TGTGCCAGCAGGAAGACAGACTCTGGAAACACCATATATTTT.

V usage is TRBV5-1 and J usage is TRBJ2-1, with D possibly TRBD1 on 6 matching bases. The V gene lost 3 bases and the J gene lost 6 bases, with 13 bases spanning the gap. This CDR3 is built from 14 residues. Germline lookup yields CDR1 SGHRS and CDR2 YFSETQ. CDR3 sequence: CASSSTDRSNEQFF. As DNA, the CDR3 is TGCGCCAGCAGCTCAACTGACAGGAGCAATGAGCAGTTCTTC. Drawing the rest from reference TRBV5-1 and TRBJ2-1, the complete variable domain is KAGVTQTPRYLIKTRGQQVTLSCSPISGHRSVSWYQQTPGQGLQFLFEYFSETQRNKGNFPGRFSGRQFSNSRSEMNVSTLELGDSALYLCASSSTDRSNEQFFGPGTRLTVL.

This clonotype was seen only a few times. The chain combines TRBV6-2 or TRBV6-3 with TRBJ2-1; 7 bases agree with TRBD2. The CDR3 sequence is 18 residues long. The V and J ends lost 5 bases and 1 base, in that order; junction bases with no gene match: 14. CDR1 is MNHEY, CDR2 SVGEGT, per germline. The CDR3 sequence is CASSPGASLAASYNEQFF. CDR3 in DNA: TGTGCCAGCAGTCCCGGGGCGAGTCTAGCGGCGTCCTACAATGAGCAGTTCTTC.

This clonotype was counted many times. V and J are TRBV10-3 and TRBJ2-7, with D possibly TRBD1 on 6 matching bases. CDR3 length: 14 residues. Trimming removed 4 bases at V and 3 bases at J, with 13 bases between. Germline V gene sequence: CDR1 ENHRY, CDR2 SYGVKD. The CDR3 region is CAISATGSFYEQYF. The DNA of the CDR3 is TGTGCCATCAGTGCGACAGGAAGCTTCTACGAGCAGTACTTC.

This clonotype was seen many times. The chain links TRBV7-6 to TRBJ2-7; unclear D gene. The CDR3 runs to 14 residues. With 4 bases removed from V and 0 bases from J, the gap between germline ends came to 10 bases. Germline V gene sequence: CDR1 SGHVS, CDR2 FNYEAQ. The DNA of the CDR3 is TGTGCCAGCAGCTCCGTTCCTAGCTCCTACGAGCAGTACTTC. This translates into CASSSVPSSYEQYF.

The sample holds many counts of this clonotype. The V gene is TRBV20-1, the J gene TRBJ2-7; 12 nucleotides agree with TRBD2. CDR1 DFQATT and CDR2 SNEGSKA come from the germline V gene (reference sequence). This CDR3 is 16 amino acids long. With 6 bases clipped from V and 4 bases from J, the junction kept 13 bases outside the gene matches. The CDR3 DNA is TGCAGTGCCCCGGCCCCAACTAGCGGGAGGAGGTACGAGCAGTACTTC. It yields the protein CSAPAPTSGRRYEQYF.

This clonotype was detected many times. The CDR3 sequence is CSVVRGDNEQFF. The DNA of the CDR3 is TGCAGCGTCGTCCGGGGCGACAATGAGCAGTTCTTC. The chain couples TRBV29-1 to TRBJ2-1; D assignment may be TRBD1 or TRBD2 (5 bases each). The CDR3 runs 12 residues. Per germline, CDR1 SQVTM and CDR2 ANQGSEA. V was clipped by 6 bases and J by 5 bases, with 11 bases between them.

This clonotype appeared many times. The chain joins TRBV7-9 to TRBJ2-1; D unclear. V was cut by 5 bases and J by 7 bases, with 21 bases left in between. This CDR3 has 16 residues. The germline CDR1 and CDR2 sequences are SEHNR and FQNEAQ (reference sequence). This chain's CDR3 is CASSSRLPKRRNEQFF. CDR3 nucleotides: TGTGCCAGCAGCAGCCGACTCCCCAAGCGCCGAAATGAGCAGTTCTTC.